This T cell receptor beta chain derives from a study of cytomegalovirus exposure and HLA in healthy donors. Concerning this clone itself: The antigen is unknown.

V gave up 4 bases and J gave up 9 bases; unmatched junction bases: 7. This CDR3 spans 15 amino acids. The V gene's germline CDR1 is MNHEY and CDR2 SMNVEV (reference sequence). Sequenced by immunoSEQ multiplex PCR; TCRdb stores in-frame clones only, minus some. The sample contains about 82,000 clones, around 92% of which appear only once. The study, taken as a whole, reports: The classifier, whose performance was assessed in both the original and validation cohorts, reportedly diagnosed cytomegalovirus status with high specificity and sensitivity. In a later analysis, first-cohort TCR clusters were found to tend to co-occur in the roughly 120 validation repertoires. Rarity held for most TCR sequences, but there were some public TCRs that occurred in many donors. Under in vitro conditions, three CMV-associated chains were confirmed as specific for CMV antigens.

Sequencing was carried out using PBMCs. The receptor was derived from a man younger than 30 in good health and CMV-seronegative. The chain carries TRBV27 and TRBJ2-7; 15 bases align to TRBD2. CDR3 DNA sequence: TGTGCCAGCAGTTCCGGACTAGCGGGAGGGCCGGGGCAGTACTTC. Its translation: CASSSGLAGGPGQYF.